This note documents a single T cell receptor (beta chain) sequence. Seattle patients were enrolled while actively infected and followed longitudinally. Here immunoSEQ multiplex PCR was the method, and the copy in TCRdb shows in-frame clones only, minus some. The sample lists roughly 350,000 clones; over 70% were seen once. These data are taken from a study of blood T cell repertoires in COVID-19. The wider study: PBMCs, B-cell-depleted T cells, or T cells were the source of the cDNA or gDNA that made up the material.

The sample consisted of peripheral blood. This clonotype originated in a woman aged 50 to 65 with COVID-19, enrolled during active disease.

Written as DNA, the CDR3 is TGTGCCAGCAGTGACCGCAGCGGGGAGCTGTTTTTT. This encodes CASSDRSGELFF. This chain links TRBV6-4 with TRBJ2-2; D is unresolved. CDR3 length: 12 amino acids. CDR1 MRHNA and CDR2 SNTAGT come from the germline V gene. V was trimmed by 2 bases and J by 7 bases, leaving 5 bases between them.